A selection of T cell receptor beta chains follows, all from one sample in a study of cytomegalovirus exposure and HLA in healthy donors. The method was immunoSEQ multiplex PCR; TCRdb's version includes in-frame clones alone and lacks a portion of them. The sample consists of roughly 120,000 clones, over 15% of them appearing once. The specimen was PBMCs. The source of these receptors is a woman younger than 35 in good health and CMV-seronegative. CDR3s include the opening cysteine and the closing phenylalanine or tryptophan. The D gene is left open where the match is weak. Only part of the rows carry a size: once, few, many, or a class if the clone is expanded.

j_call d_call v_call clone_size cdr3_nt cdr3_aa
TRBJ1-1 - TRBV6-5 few TGTGCCAGCAGCTCCCGGGGAGGGTACACTGAAGCTTTCTTT CASSSRGGYTEAFF
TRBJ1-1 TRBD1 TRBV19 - TGTGCCAGTAGTACGGACAGGGGTTTCGGTGAAGCTTTCTTT CASSTDRGFGEAFF
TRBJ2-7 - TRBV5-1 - TGCGCCAGCAGCGGATGGGTCCCGGGACACCGTACCAGGTTCCTAATCTACGAGCAGTACTTC CASSGWVPGHRTRFLIYEQYF
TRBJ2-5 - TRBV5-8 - TGTGCCAGCAGCTCGGGATGGGCCCAAGAGACCCAGTACTTC CASSSGWAQETQYF
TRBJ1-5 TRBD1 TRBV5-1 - TGCGCCAGCAGCTGGACAGGGCTTTCCCAGCCCCAGCATTTT CASSWTGLSQPQHF
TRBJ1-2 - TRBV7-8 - TGTGCCAGCAGCTTAAGTGAAGTGACGGACAGATATGGCTACACCTTC CASSLSEVTDRYGYTF
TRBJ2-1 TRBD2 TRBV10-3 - TGTGCCATCAGTGAGAGGACTAGCGGGAGCTTGTCGTTCTTC CAISERTSGSLSFF
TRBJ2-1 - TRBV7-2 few TGTGCCAGCAGCTTGCGTGAGCAGTTCTTC CASSLREQFF
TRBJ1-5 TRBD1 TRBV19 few TGTGCCAGTAGGCCGATCGACAGGGGGAATCAGCCCCAGCATTTT CASRPIDRGNQPQHF
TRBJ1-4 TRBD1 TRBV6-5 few TGTGCCAGCAGTTACATCCCCAGGGGGGCTAATGAAAAACTGTTTTTT CASSYIPRGANEKLFF
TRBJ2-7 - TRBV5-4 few TGTGCCAGCAGCTTTCGGGGAGTAACCTACGAGCAGTACTTC CASSFRGVTYEQYF
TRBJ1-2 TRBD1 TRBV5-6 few TGTGCCAGCAGCCGAGACAGGGCCTATGGCTACACCTTC CASSRDRAYGYTF
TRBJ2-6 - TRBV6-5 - TGTGCCAGCAGTTGGGCGGGGGCCAACGTCCTGACTTTC CASSWAGANVLTF
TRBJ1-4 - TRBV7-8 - TGTGCCAGCAGCTCCGGGACACCCGATGAAAAACTGTTTTTT CASSSGTPDEKLFF
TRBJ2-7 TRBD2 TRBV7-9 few TGTGCCAGCAGCCCCCGACTAGCGGCCTACGAGCAGTACTTC CASSPRLAAYEQYF
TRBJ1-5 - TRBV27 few TGTGCCAGCAGGCCCTACGGGGGGCTAGATCAGCCCCAGCATTTT CASRPYGGLDQPQHF
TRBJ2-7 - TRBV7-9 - TGTGCCAGCAGCCCTACAGGGTCCTACGAGCAGTACTTC CASSPTGSYEQYF
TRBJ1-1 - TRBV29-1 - TGCAGCGGGAAGCGGGCGGGGAAGGTGAACACTGAAGCTTTCTTT CSGKRAGKVNTEAFF
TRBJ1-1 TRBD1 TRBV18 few TGTGCCAGCTCATTACGGACAGGTGAGAACACTGAAGCTTTCTTT CASSLRTGENTEAFF
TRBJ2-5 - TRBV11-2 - TGTGCCAGCAGCCCCCCCGTGGGCCGGGAGACCCAGTACTTC CASSPPVGRETQYF
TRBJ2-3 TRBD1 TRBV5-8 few TGTGCCAGCAGCCTCTGGACAGGGGACGTGTTGAGCACAGATACGCAGTATTTT CASSLWTGDVLSTDTQYF
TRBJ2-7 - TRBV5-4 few TGTGCCAGCAGCTCCGCCTACGAGCAGTACTTC CASSSAYEQYF
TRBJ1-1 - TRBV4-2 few TGTGCCAGCAGCCCCTATTGGGGAGGGGACTTGAACACTGAAGCTTTCTTT CASSPYWGGDLNTEAFF
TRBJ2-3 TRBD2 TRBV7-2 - TGTGCCAGCAGCCCAATAGCGGGGGGTAACACAGATACGCAGTATTTT CASSPIAGGNTDTQYF
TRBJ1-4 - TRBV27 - TGTGCCAGCAGTCATGGGACTTCAACTAATGAAAAACTGTTTTTT CASSHGTSTNEKLFF
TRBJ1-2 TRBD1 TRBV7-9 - TGTGCCAGCAGCTTAGGGGGGACAGGGGAGAACTATGGCTACACCTTC CASSLGGTGENYGYTF
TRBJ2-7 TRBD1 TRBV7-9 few TGTGCCAGCAGCTTAAGGCAGGGGGCATACGAGCAGTACTTC CASSLRQGAYEQYF
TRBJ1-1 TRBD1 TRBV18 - TGTGCCAGCTCACTCGGACAGGGGAAGAACACTGAAGCTTTCTTT CASSLGQGKNTEAFF
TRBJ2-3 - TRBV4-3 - TGCGCCAGCAGCCTACAGGGAGTAGGGGATGGAGATACGCAGTATTTT CASSLQGVGDGDTQYF
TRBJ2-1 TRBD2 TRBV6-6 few TGTGCCAGCAGTCTCCTAGCGGGGGGGCGGGATGAGCAGTTCTTC CASSLLAGGRDEQFF
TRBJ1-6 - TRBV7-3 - TGTGCCAGCAGCTTAGGGCCCTCGGATTCACCCCTCCACTTT CASSLGPSDSPLHF
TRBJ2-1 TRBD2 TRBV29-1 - TGCAGCGTTGCGGCTAGCGGGAGAAGCAATGAGCAGTTCTTC CSVAASGRSNEQFF
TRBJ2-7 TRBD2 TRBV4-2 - TGTGCCAGCAGCCCATACGGACTAGCTGCATCCTACGAGCAGTACTTC CASSPYGLAASYEQYF
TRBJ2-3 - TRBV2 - TGTGCCAGCAAGGGGGGCACAGATACGCAGTATTTT CASKGGTDTQYF
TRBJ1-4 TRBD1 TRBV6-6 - TGTGCCAGCAGGCCAGGGGGCCTTGGAGAAAAACTGTTTTTT CASRPGGLGEKLFF
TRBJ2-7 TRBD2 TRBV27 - TGTGCCAGCAGTTGGGGACCGGGACTAGCGGGTCGGGAGCAGTACTTC CASSWGPGLAGREQYF
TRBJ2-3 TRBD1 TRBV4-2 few TGTGCCAGCAGCCAAGATAGGACAGGGGGCACAGATACGCAGTATTTT CASSQDRTGGTDTQYF
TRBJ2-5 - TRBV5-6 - TGTGCCAGCAGCTTGACAACTAGAGTAGAGACCCAGTACTTC CASSLTTRVETQYF
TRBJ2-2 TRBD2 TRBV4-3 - TGCGCCAGCAGCTTCTTTACTAGCGGCACCGGGGAGCTGTTTTTT CASSFFTSGTGELFF
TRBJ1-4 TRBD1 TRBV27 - TGTGCCAGCAGTCCAAGGGACAGGCGTGGAGAAAAACTGTTTTTT CASSPRDRRGEKLFF
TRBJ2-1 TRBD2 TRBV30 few TGTGCCTGGAGCCTGTTCACTAGCGGAGACTACAATGAGCAGTTCTTC CAWSLFTSGDYNEQFF
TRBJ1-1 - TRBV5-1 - TGCGCCAGCAGCCCGGGATCCACACCGAACACTGAAGCTTTCTTT CASSPGSTPNTEAFF
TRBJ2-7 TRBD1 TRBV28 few TGTGCCAGCCGAGGACAGGGCATTAACTTC CASRGQGINF
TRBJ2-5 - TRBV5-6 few TGTGCCAGCAGCTCCCCCGTCGGGACCCAGTACTTC CASSSPVGTQYF
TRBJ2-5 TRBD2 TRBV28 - TGTGCCAGCAGTTTGCGGGGGGGCCGAGAGACCCAGTACTTC CASSLRGGRETQYF
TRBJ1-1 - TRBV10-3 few TGTGCCATCAGTGGGGGAGGGAACACTGAAGCTTTCTTT CAISGGGNTEAFF
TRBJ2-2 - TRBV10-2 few TGCGCCACCGAGATTGGCACCGGGGAGCTGTTTTTT CATEIGTGELFF
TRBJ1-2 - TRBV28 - TGTGCCAGCAGCCCAGGCGGGCAGGGGACGGGTGGCTACACCTTC CASSPGGQGTGGYTF
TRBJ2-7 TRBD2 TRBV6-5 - TGTGCCAGCAGCCGAGAGGGGCGGGAGACCTACGAGCAGTACTTC CASSREGRETYEQYF
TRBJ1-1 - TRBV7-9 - TGTGCCAGCAGCTGGGACACAATGAACACTGAAGCTTTCTTT CASSWDTMNTEAFF
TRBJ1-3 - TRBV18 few TGTGCCAGCTCAGCGGCGGCAGGGCCGACTGGAAACACCATATATTTT CASSAAAGPTGNTIYF
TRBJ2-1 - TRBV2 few TGTGCCAGCATGGGTAGGAGTACTGAGCAGTTCTTC CASMGRSTEQFF
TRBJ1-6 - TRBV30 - TGTGCCTGGAGTGTCGGGGGATTCTCATATAATTCACCCCTCCACTTT CAWSVGGFSYNSPLHF
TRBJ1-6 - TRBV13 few TGTGCCAGCAGCTTAGGCGGCAGGGTAAATGCTTCACCCCTCCACTTT CASSLGGRVNASPLHF